This TCR beta chain was found in a study of cytomegalovirus exposure and HLA in healthy donors. Study details: T cells numbering around 170 million yielded some 110 million unique TCR beta sequences in an earlier analysis. Study-wide findings and caveats: Later analysis reportedly placed an Asian-associated ancestry cluster below the approximately 680-donor mean in N-insertions. After further analysis at a later stage, around 17,000 TCR beta sequences were associated with HLA alleles at 0.05 false discovery rate. In the analysis, some V segments, TRBV6-2 and TRBV6-3 included, were excluded as indistinguishable.

The ends lost 4 bases at V and 4 bases at J; junction bases unmatched: 9. The CDR3 loop spans 15 amino acids. Germline V CDR1 and CDR2: SGHNT, YYREEE (reference sequence). Primers included in the PCR were 60 Vbeta and 13 Jbeta primers. Produced via immunoSEQ multiplex PCR; TCRdb's table is partial and in-frame only. The data show roughly 90,000 clones, roughly four fifths seen once. Worth noting for this clone: What it recognizes is unknown.

The sequencing input was PBMCs. The TCR comes from a young man in good health and CMV-seropositive. J is TRBJ1-1 and V is TRBV5-4, with 8 bases lining up with TRBD1. CDR3 sequence reads: CASSNIGQGVTEAFF. DNA of the CDR3: TGTGCCAGCAGCAATATAGGACAGGGCGTCACTGAAGCTTTCTTT.